Reported below is one TCR beta chain. The identical CDR3 is also encoded by other nucleotide sequences in the sample. In the original processing: By means of reference gene primer amplification, nucleated cell counts were estimated. Assay: immunoSEQ multiplex PCR; the TCRdb copy retains only in-frame clones and omits some. Clone size and the V and J calls come from that table; the DNA yielded D and trimming. This table has around 140,000 clones, approximately 85% appearing once. The sample is drawn from a study of blood T cell repertoires in COVID-19. About the research overall: COVID-19 samples collected from the United States, Italy and Spain covered acute and convalescent phases. PBMCs, B-cell-depleted T cells, or T cells provided the cDNA or gDNA that made up the material.

Deletions cut 5 bases from V and 8 bases from J, with 15 bases between. The germline gives CDR1 SGHTA, CDR2 FQGNSA. This CDR3 region has 13 residues. V is TRBV7-2 and J is TRBJ1-2, with D maybe TRBD1 (6 bases). Material for sequencing was PBMCs or T cells enriched from blood (not recorded which). The sequence was obtained from a woman between 45 and 60 years old with acute COVID-19. CDR3 loop: CASSPTGIYGYTF. The CDR3 DNA is TGTGCCAGCAGCCCAACAGGGATCTACGGCTACACCTTC.